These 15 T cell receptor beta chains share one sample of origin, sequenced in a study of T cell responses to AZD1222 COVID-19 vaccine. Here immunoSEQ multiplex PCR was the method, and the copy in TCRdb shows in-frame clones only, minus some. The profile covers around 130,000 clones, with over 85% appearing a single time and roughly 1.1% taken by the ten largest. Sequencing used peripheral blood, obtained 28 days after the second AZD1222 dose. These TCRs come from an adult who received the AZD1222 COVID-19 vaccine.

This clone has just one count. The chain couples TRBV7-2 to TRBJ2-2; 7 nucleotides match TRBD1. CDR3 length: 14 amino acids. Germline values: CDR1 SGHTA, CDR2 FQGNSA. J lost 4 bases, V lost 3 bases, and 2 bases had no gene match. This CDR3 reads CASSFDRVTGELFF. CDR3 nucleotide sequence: TGTGCCAGCAGCTTCGACAGGGTCACCGGGGAGCTGTTTTTT.

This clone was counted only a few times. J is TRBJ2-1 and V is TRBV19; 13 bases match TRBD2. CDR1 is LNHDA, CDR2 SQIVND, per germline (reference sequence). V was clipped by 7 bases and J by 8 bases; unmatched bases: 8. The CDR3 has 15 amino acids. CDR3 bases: TGTGCCAGTAACCCGGGACTAGCGGGATCTGATGAGCAGTTCTTC. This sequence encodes CASNPGLAGSDEQFF.

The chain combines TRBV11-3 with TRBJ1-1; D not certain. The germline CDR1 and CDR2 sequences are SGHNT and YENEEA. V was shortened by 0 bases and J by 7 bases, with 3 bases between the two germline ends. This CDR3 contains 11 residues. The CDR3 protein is CASSLDSEAFF. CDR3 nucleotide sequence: TGTGCCAGCAGCTTAGATAGTGAAGCTTTCTTT.

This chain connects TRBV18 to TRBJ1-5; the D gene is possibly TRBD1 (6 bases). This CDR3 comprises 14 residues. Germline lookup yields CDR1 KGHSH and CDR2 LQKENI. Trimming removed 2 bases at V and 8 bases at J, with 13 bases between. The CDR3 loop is CASSPSGQREPQHF. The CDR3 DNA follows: TGTGCCAGCTCACCAAGTGGACAGAGGGAGCCCCAGCATTTT. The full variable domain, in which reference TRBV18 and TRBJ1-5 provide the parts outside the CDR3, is NAGVMQNPRHLVRRRGQEARLRCSPMKGHSHVYWYRQLPEEGLKFMVYLQKENIIDESGMPKERFSAEFPKEGPSILRIQQVVRGDSAAYFCASSPSGQREPQHFGDGTRLSIL.

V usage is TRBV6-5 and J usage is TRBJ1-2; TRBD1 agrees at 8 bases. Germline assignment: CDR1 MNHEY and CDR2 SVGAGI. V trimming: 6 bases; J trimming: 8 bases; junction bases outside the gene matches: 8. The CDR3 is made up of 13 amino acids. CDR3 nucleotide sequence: TGTGCCAGCAGATTGTACAGGGGGGAAGGCTACACCTTC. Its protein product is CASRLYRGEGYTF.

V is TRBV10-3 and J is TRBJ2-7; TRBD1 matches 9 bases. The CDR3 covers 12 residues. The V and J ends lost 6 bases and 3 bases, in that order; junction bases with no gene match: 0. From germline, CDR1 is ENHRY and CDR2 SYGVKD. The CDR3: CAIRDRGYEQYF. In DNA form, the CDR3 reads TGTGCCATCAGGGACAGGGGCTACGAGCAGTACTTC.

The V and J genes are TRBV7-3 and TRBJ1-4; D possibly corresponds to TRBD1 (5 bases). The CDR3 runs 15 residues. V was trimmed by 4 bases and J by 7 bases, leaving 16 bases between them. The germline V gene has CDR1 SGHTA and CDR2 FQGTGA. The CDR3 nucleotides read TGTGCCAGCAGCTACCTCGGGGGGGTCCGTGAAAAACTGTTTTTT. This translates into CASSYLGGVREKLFF.

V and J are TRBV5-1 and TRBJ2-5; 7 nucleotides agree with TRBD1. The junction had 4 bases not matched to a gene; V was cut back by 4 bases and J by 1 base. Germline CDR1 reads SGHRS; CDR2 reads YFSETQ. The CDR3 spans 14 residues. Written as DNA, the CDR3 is TGCGCCAGCAGCCCGACAGGGATCCAAGAGACCCAGTACTTC. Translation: CASSPTGIQETQYF.

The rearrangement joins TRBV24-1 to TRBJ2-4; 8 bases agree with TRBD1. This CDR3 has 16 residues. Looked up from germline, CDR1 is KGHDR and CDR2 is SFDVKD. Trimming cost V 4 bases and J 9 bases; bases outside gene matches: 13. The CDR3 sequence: CATSDSDRGWSGIQYF. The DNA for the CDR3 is TGTGCCACCAGTGACTCAGACAGGGGCTGGTCCGGCATTCAGTACTTC.

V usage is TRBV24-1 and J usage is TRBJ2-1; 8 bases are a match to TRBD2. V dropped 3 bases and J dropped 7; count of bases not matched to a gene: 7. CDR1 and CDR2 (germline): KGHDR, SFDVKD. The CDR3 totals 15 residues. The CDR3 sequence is CATSDPRGGVNEQFF. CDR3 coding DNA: TGTGCCACCAGTGATCCTCGGGGGGGAGTTAATGAGCAGTTCTTC.

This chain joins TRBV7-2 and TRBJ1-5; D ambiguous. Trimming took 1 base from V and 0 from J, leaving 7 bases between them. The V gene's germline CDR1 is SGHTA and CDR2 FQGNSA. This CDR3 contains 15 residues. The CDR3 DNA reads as TGTGCCAGCAGCTTAGTTCTGAATAGCAATCAGCCCCAGCATTTT. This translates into CASSLVLNSNQPQHF.

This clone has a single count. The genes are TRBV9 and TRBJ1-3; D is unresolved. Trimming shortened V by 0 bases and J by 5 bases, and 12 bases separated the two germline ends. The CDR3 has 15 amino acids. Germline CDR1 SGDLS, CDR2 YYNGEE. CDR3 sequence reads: CASSVGVSPRNTIYF. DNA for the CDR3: TGTGCCAGCAGCGTAGGAGTATCTCCTCGAAACACCATATATTTT.

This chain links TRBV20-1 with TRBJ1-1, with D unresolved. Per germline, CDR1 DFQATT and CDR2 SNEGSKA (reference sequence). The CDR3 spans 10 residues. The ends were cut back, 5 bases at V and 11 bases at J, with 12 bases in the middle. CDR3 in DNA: TGCAGTGCTTCAGGATTTCGGGCTTTCTTT. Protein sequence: CSASGFRAFF.

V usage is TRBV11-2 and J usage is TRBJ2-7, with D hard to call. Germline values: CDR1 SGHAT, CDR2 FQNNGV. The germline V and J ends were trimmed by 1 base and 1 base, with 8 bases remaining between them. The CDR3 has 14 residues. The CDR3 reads CASSLGAVSYEQYF. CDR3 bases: TGTGCCAGCAGCTTAGGTGCGGTTTCCTACGAGCAGTACTTC.

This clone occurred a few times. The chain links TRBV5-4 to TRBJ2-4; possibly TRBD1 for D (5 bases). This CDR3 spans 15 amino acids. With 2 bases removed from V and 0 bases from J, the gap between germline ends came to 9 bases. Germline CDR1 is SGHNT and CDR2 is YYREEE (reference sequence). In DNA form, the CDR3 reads TGTGCCAGCAGCTTAGACAGCTTAGCCAAAAACATTCAGTACTTC. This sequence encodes CASSLDSLAKNIQYF.